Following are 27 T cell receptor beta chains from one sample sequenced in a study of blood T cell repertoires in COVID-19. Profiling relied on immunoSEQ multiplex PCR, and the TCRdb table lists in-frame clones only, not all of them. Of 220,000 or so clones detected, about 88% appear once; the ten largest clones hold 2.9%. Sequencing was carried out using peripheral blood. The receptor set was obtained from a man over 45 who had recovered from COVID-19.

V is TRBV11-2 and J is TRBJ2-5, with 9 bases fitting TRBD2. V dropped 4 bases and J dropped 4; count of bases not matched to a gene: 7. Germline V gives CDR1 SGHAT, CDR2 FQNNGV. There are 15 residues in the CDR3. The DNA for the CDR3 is TGTGCCAGCAGCTATAGCGGGAGAGGTGGAGAGACCCAGTACTTC. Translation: CASSYSGRGGETQYF.

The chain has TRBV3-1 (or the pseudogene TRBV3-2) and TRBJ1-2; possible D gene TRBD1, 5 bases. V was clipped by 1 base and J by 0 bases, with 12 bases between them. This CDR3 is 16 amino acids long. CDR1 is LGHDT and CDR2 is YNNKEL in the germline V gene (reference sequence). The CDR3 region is CASSQVMGQTNYGYTF. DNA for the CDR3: TGTGCCAGCAGCCAAGTTATGGGGCAGACTAACTATGGCTACACCTTC.

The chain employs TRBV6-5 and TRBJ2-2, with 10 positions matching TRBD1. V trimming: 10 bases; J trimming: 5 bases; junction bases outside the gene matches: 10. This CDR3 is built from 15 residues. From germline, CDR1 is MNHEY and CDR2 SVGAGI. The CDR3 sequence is CATTGDRGLTGELFF. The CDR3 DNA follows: TGTGCCACCACGGGGGACAGGGGTTTAACCGGGGAGCTGTTTTTT.

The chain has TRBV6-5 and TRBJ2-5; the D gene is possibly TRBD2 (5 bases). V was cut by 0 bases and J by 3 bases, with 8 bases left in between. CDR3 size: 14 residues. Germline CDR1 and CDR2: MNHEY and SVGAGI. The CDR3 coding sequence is TGTGCCAGCAGTTACTCGAGGGTAAAAGAGACCCAGTACTTC. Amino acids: CASSYSRVKETQYF.

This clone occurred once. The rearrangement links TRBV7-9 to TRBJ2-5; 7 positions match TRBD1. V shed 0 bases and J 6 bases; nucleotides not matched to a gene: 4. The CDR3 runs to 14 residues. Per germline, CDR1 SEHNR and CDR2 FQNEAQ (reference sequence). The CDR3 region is CASSLAGTEKTQYF. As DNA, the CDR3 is TGTGCCAGCAGCTTAGCGGGGACAGAAAAGACCCAGTACTTC.

CDR3 region: CAISESGPGIGSPLHF. CDR3 nucleotide sequence: TGTGCCATCAGTGAGTCGGGTCCAGGGATTGGTTCACCCCTCCACTTT. The V and J genes are TRBV10-3 and TRBJ1-6; a possible D gene is TRBD1 (5 bases). With 0 bases removed from V and 9 bases from J, the gap between germline ends came to 15 bases. The CDR3 has 16 residues. Germline V lookup: CDR1 ENHRY, CDR2 SYGVKD.

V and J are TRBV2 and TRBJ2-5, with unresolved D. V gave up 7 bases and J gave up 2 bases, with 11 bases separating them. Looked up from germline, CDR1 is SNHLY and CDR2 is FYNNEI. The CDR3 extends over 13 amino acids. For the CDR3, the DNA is TGTGCCAGCACAAGAACACGACAAGAGACCCAGTACTTC. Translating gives CASTRTRQETQYF.

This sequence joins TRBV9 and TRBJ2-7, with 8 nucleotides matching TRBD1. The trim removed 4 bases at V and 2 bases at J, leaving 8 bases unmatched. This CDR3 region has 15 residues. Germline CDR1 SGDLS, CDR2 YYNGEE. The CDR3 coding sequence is TGTGCCAGCAGCCCCACCGGGACAGGCCCCTACGAGCAGTACTTC. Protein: CASSPTGTGPYEQYF.

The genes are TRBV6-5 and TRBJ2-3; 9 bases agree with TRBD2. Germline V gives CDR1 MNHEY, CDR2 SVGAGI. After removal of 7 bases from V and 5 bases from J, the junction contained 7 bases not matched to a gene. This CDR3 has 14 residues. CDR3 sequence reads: CASTRAGGGDTQYF. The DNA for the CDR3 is TGTGCCAGCACCCGAGCGGGAGGTGGAGATACGCAGTATTTT.

CDR3 loop: CASSYTGTGIYEQYF. The CDR3, as DNA: TGTGCCAGCAGTTACACCGGGACAGGGATCTACGAGCAGTACTTC. The chain has TRBV6-5 and TRBJ2-7; 9 bases match TRBD1. Trimming at V came to 2 bases and at J to 3 bases, leaving 5 bases not matched to a gene. The CDR3 is made up of 15 amino acids. Per germline, CDR1 MNHEY and CDR2 SVGAGI.

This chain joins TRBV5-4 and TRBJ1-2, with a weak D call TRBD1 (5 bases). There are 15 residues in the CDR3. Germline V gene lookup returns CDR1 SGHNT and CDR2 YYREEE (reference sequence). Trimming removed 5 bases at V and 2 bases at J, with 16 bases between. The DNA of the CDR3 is TGTGCCAGCAGGTCTGTGGAGTCAGGGAACTATGGCTACACCTTC. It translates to CASRSVESGNYGYTF.

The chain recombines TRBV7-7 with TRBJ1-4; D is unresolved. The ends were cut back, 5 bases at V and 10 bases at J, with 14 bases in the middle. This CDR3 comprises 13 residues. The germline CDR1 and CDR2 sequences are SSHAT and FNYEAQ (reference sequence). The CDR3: CASSPDPGGKLFF. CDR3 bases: TGTGCCAGCAGCCCTGACCCAGGAGGAAAACTGTTTTTT.

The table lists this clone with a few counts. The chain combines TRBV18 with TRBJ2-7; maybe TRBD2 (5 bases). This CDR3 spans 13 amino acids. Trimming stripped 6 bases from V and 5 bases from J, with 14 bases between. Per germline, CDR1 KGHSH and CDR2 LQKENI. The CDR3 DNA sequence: TGTGCCAGCTCCCCGGACCTCGGGAACGAGCAGTACTTC. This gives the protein CASSPDLGNEQYF. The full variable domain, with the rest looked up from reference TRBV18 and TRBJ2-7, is NAGVMQNPRHLVRRRGQEARLRCSPMKGHSHVYWYRQLPEEGLKFMVYLQKENIIDESGMPKERFSAEFPKEGPSILRIQQVVRGDSAAYFCASSPDLGNEQYFGPGTRLTVT.

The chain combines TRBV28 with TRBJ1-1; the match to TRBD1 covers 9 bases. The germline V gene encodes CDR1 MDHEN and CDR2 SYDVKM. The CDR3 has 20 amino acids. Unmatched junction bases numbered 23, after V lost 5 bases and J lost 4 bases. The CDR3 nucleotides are TGTGCCAGCAGTCCCCGGACCGGGACAGGGTTCTTGTGGCGGTCCACTGAAGCTTTCTTT. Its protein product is CASSPRTGTGFLWRSTEAFF.

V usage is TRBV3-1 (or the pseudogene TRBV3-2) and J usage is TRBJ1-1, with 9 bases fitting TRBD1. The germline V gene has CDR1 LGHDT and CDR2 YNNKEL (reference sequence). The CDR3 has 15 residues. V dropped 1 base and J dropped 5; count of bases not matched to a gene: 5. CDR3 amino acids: CASSQGDRVGTEAFF. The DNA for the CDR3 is TGTGCCAGCAGCCAAGGGGACAGGGTGGGAACTGAAGCTTTCTTT.

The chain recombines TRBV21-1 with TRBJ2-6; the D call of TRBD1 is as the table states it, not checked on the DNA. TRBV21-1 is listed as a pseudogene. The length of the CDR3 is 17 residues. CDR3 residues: CASSKVQGLFGANVLTF. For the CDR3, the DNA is TGTGCCAGCAGCAAAGTCCAGGGGCTATTTGGGGCCAACGTCCTGACTTTC.

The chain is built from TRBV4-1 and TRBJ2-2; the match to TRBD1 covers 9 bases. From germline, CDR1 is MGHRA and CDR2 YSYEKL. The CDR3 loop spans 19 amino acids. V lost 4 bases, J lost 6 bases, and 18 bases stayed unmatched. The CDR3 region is CASSPGPAPRTGAAGELFF. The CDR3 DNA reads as TGCGCCAGCAGCCCCGGACCCGCCCCGCGGACAGGGGCGGCCGGGGAGCTGTTTTTT.

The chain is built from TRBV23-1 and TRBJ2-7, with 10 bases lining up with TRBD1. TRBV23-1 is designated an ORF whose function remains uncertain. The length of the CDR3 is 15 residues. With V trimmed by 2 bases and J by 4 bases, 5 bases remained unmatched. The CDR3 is CASSQPGTGDYEQYF. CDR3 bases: TGCGCCAGCAGTCAACCCGGGACAGGGGATTACGAGCAGTACTTC.

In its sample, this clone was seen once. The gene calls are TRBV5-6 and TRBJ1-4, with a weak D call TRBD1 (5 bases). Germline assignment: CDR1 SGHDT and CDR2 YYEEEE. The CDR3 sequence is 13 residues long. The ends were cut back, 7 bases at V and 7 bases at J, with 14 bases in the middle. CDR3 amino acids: CASADRGSEKLFF. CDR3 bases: TGTGCCAGCGCTGACCGGGGGAGTGAAAAACTGTTTTTT.

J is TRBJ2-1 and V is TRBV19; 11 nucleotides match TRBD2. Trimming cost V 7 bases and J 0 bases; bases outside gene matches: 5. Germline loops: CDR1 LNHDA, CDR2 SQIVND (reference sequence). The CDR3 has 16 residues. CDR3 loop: CASNLAGGVSYNEQFF. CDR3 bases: TGTGCCAGTAATCTAGCGGGAGGCGTCTCCTACAATGAGCAGTTCTTC.

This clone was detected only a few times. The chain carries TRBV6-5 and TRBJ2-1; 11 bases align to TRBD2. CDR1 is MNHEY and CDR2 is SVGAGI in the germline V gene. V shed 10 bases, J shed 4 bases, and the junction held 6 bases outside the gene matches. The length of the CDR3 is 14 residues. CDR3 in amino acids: CATTGLAEYNEQFF. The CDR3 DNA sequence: TGTGCCACTACGGGACTAGCGGAATACAATGAGCAGTTCTTC.

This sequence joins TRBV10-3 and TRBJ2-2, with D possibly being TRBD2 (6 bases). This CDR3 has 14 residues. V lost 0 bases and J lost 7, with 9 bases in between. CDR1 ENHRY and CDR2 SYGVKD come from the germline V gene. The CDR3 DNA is TGTGCCATCAGTGAGTCTGGAGGGCTCGGGGAGCTGTTTTTT. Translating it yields CAISESGGLGELFF.

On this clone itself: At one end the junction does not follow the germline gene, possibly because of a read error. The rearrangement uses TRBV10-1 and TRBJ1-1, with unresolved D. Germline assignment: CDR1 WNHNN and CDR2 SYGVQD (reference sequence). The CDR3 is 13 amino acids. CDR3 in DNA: TGCGCCAGCAGGGAGTGGCCCAGAACTGAAGCTTTCTTT. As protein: CASREWPRTEAFF.

CDR3 region: CASSVGWGYATNEKLFF. The DNA of the CDR3 is TGTGCCAGCAGCGTAGGGTGGGGCTATGCAACTAATGAAAAACTGTTTTTT. The chain is built from TRBV9 and TRBJ1-4; D might be TRBD1 (5 bases). There are 17 residues in the CDR3. Germline CDR1 is SGDLS and CDR2 is YYNGEE. Deletions cut 0 bases from V and 0 bases from J, with 12 bases between.

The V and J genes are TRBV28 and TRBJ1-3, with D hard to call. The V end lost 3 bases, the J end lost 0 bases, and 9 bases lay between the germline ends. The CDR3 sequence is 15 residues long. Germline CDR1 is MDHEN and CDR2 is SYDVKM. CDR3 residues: CASSFQVYSGNTIYF. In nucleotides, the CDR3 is TGTGCCAGCAGTTTTCAGGTTTACTCTGGAAACACCATATATTTT.

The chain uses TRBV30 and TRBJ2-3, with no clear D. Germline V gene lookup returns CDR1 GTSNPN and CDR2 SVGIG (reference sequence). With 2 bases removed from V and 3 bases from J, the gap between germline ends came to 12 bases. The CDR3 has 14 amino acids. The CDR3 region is CAWSYGGKTDTQYF. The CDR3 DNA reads TGTGCCTGGAGTTACGGCGGAAAGACAGATACGCAGTATTTT.

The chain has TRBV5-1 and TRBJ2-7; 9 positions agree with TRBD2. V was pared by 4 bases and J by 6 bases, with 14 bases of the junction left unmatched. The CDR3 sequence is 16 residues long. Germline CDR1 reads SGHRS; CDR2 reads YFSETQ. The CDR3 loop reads CASSANPGLALSEQYF. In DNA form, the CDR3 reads TGCGCCAGCAGCGCAAACCCGGGACTAGCTCTCTCCGAGCAGTACTTC.